This entry features one T cell receptor (beta chain) sequence. Its antigen is not identified. Study-wide findings and caveats: Tumor Treg TCRs overlapped most with tumor naive CD4+ cells. Tumor memory CD4+ T cell TCR gene usage clustered with blood and lymph node memory CD4+ cells and lymph node naive CD4+ cells.

Naive CD4+ cells had CD25+ Tregs removed. CDR3 length: 14 amino acids. V was trimmed by 0 bases and J by 9 bases, leaving 12 bases between them. Germline CDR1 reads DFQATT; CDR2 reads SNEGSKA (reference sequence). Constant-region reverse primers amplified full-length variable regions, followed by semi-nested Nested Universal Primer A PCR. TCRdb fed the 5' RACE reads into MiXCR, producing one record per CDR3 protein. The sample has about 54,000 distinct CDR3 sequences, 17% seen once. The sequenced sample consisted of naive CD4+ T cells sorted from blood. Subset of the sample: naive CD4+ T cells, CD4+CD45RA+CD25-. J is TRBJ1-6 and V is TRBV20-1, with no clear D. The receptor comes from a female donor with breast cancer. The CDR3 here is CSAREAASVSPLHF. As DNA, the CDR3 is TGCAGTGCTAGAGAGGCCGCGTCTGTTTCACCCCTCCACTTT.